This T cell receptor (beta chain) came from a study of spatial heterogeneity in lung cancer. Study-wide context: Detected sequences consistently included more beta-chain ones than alpha-chain ones.

Individually, TCR cDNA molecules were each labelled with a unique molecular identifier. Each CDR3 protein is one row after TCRdb ran MiXCR on the 5' RACE reads. The sample contains thousands of distinct CDR3 sequences, about 4.4% of which appear only once. Noted time point: sample taken at primary tumor resection. The input material, whole RNA from tumor, nontumor lung or frozen PBMC, was sequenced unsorted. The donors were 70 or so patients with non-small cell lung cancer that was early-stage and untreated. This CDR3 comprises 14 residues. CDR1 SGHAT and CDR2 FQNNGV come from the germline V gene. The V and J ends lost 1 base and 1 base respectively, with 7 bases between them.

This chain uses TRBV11-2 with TRBJ1-1, with D unclear. The TCR sequence derives from a female donor with early-stage non-small cell lung cancer. The sample was normal lung tissue next to the tumor, taken at surgery. CDR3 protein: CASSLGAGNTEAFF. The CDR3 nucleotides are TGTGCCAGCAGCTTAGGCGCGGGGAACACTGAAGCTTTCTTT.